This T cell receptor (beta chain) stems from a study of CD8 T cells in Susac syndrome. This CDR3 is 16 amino acids long. V lost 4 bases and J lost 2; bases outside the gene matches: 10. Germline CDR1 is SGHNT and CDR2 is YYREEE (reference sequence). In the case of this clonotype: The antigen is undetermined.

Treatment-naive patients with stable or active relapsing-remitting disease were the multiple sclerosis controls. Negative magnetic isolation gave CD8+ and CD4+ cells; FACS enriched CD8+ TEMRA. The RNA input was about 0.5 to 1 ug, and it was reverse transcribed with random hexamers. Across 54 Vbeta and 13 Jbeta, TCR beta CDR3 was amplified with immunoSEQ multiplex PCR. MiXCR was run by TCRdb on the immunoSEQ multiplex PCR reads, yielding one entry per CDR3 protein. The sample lists 150,000 to 200,000 distinct CDR3 sequences, about 94% seen once, with around 0.097% in the top ten. Study-level results: By the study's own acknowledgment, its TCR sequencing and HLA analysis included relatively few individuals.

This chain connects TRBV5-4 to TRBJ2-3; 7 positions match TRBD2. This clonotype originated in a human donor with multiple sclerosis. Sample: CD4+ T cells from PBMCs. This CDR3 reads CASSPIGGGITDTQYF. In nucleotides, the CDR3 is TGTGCCAGCAGCCCCATAGGCGGGGGAATCACAGATACGCAGTATTTT.